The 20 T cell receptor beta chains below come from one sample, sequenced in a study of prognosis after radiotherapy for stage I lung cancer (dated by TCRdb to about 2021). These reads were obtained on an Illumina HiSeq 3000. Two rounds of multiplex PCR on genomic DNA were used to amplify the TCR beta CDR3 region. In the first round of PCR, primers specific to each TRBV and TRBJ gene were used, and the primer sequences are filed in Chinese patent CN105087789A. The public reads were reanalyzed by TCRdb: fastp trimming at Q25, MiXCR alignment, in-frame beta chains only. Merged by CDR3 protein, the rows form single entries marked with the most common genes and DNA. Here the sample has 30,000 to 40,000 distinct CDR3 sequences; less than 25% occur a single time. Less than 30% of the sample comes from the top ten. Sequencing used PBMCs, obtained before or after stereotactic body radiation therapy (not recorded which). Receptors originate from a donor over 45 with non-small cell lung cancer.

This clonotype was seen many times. CDR3 in amino acids: CAISDPGTDSYEQYF. CDR3 DNA: TGTGCCATCAGTGATCCCGGGACAGACTCCTACGAGCAGTACTTC. The chain is built from TRBV10-3 and TRBJ2-7, with 7 bases lining up with TRBD1. The CDR3 has 15 residues. The germline gives CDR1 ENHRY, CDR2 SYGVKD. The V and J ends lost 3 bases and 0 bases, in that order; junction bases with no gene match: 5.

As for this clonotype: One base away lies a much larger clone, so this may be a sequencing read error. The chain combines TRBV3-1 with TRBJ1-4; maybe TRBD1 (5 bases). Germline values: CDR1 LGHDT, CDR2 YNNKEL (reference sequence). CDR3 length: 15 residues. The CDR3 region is CASSVTGGRGEKLSF. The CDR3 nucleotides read TGTGCCAGCAGCGTCACCGGGGGGAGGGGTGAAAAACTGTCTTTT.

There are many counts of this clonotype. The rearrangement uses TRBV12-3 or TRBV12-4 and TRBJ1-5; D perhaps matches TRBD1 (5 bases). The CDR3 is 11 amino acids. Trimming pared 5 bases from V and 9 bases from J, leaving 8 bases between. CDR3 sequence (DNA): TGTGCCAGCAGTGCGGGGGGGCCCCAGCATTTT. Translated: CASSAGGPQHF.

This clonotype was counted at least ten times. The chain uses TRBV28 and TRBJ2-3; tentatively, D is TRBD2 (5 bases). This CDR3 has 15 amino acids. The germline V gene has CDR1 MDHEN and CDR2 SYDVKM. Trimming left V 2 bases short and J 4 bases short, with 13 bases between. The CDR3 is CASSLGLLGADTQYF. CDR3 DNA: TGTGCCAGCAGTTTAGGACTTTTAGGCGCAGATACGCAGTATTTT.

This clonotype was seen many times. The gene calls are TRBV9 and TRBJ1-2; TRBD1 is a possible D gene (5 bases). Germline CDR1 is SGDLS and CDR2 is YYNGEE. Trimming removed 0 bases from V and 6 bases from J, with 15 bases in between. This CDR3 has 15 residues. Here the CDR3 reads CASSVDVRGDDGYTF. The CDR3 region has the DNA TGTGCCAGCAGCGTAGATGTAAGGGGCGACGATGGCTACACCTTC.

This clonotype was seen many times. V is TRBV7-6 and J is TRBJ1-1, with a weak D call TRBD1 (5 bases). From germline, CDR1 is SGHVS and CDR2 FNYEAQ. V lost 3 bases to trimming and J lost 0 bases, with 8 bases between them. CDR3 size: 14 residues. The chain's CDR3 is CASSLGPMNTEAFF. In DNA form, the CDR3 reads TGTGCCAGCAGCTTGGGGCCGATGAACACTGAAGCTTTCTTT.

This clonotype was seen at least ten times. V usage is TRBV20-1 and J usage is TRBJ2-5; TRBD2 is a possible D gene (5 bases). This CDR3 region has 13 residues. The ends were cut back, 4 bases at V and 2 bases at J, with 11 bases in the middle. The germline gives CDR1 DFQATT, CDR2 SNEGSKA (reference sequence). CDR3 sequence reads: CSATAESQETQYF. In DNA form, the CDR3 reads TGCAGTGCTACAGCGGAATCGCAAGAGACCCAGTACTTC.

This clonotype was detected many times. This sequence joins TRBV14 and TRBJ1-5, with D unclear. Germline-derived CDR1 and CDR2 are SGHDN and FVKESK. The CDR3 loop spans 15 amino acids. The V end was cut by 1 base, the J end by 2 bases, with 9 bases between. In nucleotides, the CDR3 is TGTGCCAGCAGCCAAGGCGGGGAGGGCAATCAGCCCCAGCATTTT. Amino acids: CASSQGGEGNQPQHF.

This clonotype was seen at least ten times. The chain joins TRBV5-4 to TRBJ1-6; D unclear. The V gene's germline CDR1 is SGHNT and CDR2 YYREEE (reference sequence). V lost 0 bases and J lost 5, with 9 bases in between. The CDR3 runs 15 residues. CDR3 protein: CASSLEGSHNSPLHF. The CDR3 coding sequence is TGTGCCAGCAGCTTGGAAGGGTCCCATAATTCACCCCTCCACTTT.

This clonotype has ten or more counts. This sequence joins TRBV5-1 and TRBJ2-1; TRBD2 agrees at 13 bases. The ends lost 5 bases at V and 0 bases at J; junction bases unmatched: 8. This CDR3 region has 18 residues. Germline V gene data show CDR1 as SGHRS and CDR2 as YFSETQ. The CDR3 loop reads CASRAGTSGNPSYNEQFF. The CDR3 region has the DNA TGCGCCAGCAGAGCCGGGACTAGCGGGAACCCCTCCTACAATGAGCAGTTCTTC.

CDR3: CASRRPQGFRYQPQHF. The CDR3 region has the DNA TGTGCCAGCAGAAGACCACAGGGGTTTCGGTATCAGCCCCAGCATTTT. The genes are TRBV6-1 and TRBJ1-5, with 7 bases that match TRBD1. Trimming at V came to 6 bases and at J to 5 bases, leaving 13 bases not matched to a gene. The CDR3 is made up of 16 amino acids. Per germline, CDR1 MNHNS and CDR2 SASEGT.

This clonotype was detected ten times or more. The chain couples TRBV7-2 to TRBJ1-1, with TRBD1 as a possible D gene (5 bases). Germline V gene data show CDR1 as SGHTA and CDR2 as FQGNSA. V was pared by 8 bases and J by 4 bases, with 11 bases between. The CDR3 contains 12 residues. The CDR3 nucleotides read TGTGCCAGCCGACAGATAGGCACTGAAGCTTTCTTT. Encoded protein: CASRQIGTEAFF. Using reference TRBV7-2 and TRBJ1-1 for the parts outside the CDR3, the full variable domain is GAGVSQSPSNKVTEKGKDVELRCDPISGHTALYWYRQSLGQGLEFLIYFQGNSAPDKSGLPSDRFSAERTGGSVSTLTIQRTQQEDSAVYLCASRQIGTEAFFGQGTRLTVV.

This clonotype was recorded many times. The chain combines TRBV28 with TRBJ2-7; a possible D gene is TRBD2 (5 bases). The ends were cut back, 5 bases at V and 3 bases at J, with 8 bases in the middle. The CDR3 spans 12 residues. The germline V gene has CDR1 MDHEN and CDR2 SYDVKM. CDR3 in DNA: TGTGCCAGCAGTAGGAGCGGCTACGAGCAGTACTTC. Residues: CASSRSGYEQYF.

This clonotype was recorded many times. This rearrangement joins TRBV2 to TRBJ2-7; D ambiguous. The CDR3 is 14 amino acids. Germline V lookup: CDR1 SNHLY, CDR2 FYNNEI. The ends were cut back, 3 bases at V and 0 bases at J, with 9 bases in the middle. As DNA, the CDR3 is TGTGCCAGCAGTGACCGGGCGAGCTCCTACGAGCAGTACTTC. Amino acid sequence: CASSDRASSYEQYF.

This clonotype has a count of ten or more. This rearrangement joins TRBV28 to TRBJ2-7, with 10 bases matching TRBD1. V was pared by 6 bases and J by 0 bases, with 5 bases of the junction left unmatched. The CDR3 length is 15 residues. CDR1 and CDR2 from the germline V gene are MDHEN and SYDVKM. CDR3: CASSPWTGGSYEQYF. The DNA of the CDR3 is TGTGCCAGCAGCCCTTGGACAGGGGGCTCCTACGAGCAGTACTTC.

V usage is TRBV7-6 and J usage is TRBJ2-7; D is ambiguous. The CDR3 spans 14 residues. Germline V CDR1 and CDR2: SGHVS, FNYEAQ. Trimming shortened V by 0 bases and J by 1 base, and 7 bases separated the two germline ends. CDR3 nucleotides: TGTGCCAGCAGCTTAGCTCACGAGTCCTACGAGCAGTACTTC. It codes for CASSLAHESYEQYF.

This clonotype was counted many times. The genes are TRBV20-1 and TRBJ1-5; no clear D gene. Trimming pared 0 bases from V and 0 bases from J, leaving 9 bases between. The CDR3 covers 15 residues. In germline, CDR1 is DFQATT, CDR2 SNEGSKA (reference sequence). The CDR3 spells CSARDLADSNQPQHF. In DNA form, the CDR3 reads TGCAGTGCTAGAGATTTGGCCGATAGCAATCAGCCCCAGCATTTT.

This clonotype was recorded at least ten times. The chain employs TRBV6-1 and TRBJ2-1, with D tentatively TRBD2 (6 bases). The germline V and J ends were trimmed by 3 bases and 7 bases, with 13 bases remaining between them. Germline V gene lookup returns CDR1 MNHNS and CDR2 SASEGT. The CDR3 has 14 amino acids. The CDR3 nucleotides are TGTGCCAGCAGTGAGATGGGGGGTCGAAATGAGCAGTTCTTC. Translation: CASSEMGGRNEQFF.

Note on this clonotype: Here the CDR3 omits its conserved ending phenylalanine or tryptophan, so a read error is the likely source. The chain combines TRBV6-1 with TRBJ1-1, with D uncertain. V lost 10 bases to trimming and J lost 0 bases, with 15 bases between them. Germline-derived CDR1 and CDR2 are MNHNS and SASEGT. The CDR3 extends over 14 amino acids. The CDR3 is CAITQDELNTEAFS. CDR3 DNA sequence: TGTGCCATCACCCAGGACGAGTTGAACACTGAAGCTTTCTCT.

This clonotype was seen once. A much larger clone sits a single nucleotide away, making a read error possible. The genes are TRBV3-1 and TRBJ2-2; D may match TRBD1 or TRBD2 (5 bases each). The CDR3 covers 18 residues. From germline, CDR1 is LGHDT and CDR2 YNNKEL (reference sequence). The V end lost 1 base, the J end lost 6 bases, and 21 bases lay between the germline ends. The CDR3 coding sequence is TGTGCCAGCAGCCAAGGGTACCCTCCCGGGACCAATCCCGGGGAGCTGTTTTTT. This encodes CASSQGYPPGTNPGELFF.